This T cell receptor (beta chain) stems from a study of T cells in localized non-small cell lung cancer. With regard to this clone: What it binds is unknown.

CDR3 length: 14 residues. Germline V lookup: CDR1 MNHEY, CDR2 SMNVEV (reference sequence). The V and J ends lost 6 bases and 0 bases respectively, with 9 bases between them. Produced via immunoSEQ multiplex PCR; TCRdb's table is partial and in-frame only. The sample consists of tens of thousands of clones, roughly 90% of them appearing once. Study findings and constraints: As only one tumor region underwent sequencing, heterogeneity remains possible. T cell clonality was highest in uninvolved adjacent lung, above tumor.

The rearrangement links TRBV27 to TRBJ2-1, with unresolved D. This receptor was obtained from a female donor aged 60 or older with stage II lung adenocarcinoma. Sequencing was performed on peripheral blood mononuclear cells, taken before any cancer treatment. CDR3 loop: CASRPVGSYNEQFF. CDR3 DNA: TGTGCCAGCAGACCCGTAGGCTCCTACAATGAGCAGTTCTTC.